This record covers a single TCR beta chain. The record originates from a study of blood T cell repertoires in COVID-19. Only in-frame clones appear in the TCRdb table, and some are missing; sequencing was by immunoSEQ multiplex PCR. This sample has hundreds of thousands of clones, with roughly 90% found just once. This CDR3 has 15 amino acids. V shed 5 bases and J shed 6 bases, with 14 bases lying between them. CDR1 and CDR2 (germline): SGHAT, FQNNGV. Specimen: peripheral blood. The chain combines TRBV11-2 with TRBJ1-6; D unclear. The receptor was derived from a woman between 65 and 79 years old with COVID-19, enrolled during active disease. The CDR3 DNA is TGTGCCAGCAGCCCCACGGGCGGGAGTAATTCACCCCTCCACTTT. Its translation: CASSPTGGSNSPLHF.